The clone carrying this T cell receptor (beta chain) was observed a few times. The antigen remains undetermined. The CDR3 is made up of 17 amino acids. The V end lost 5 bases, the J end lost 3 bases, and 23 bases lay between the germline ends. The V gene's germline CDR1 is DFQATT and CDR2 SNEGSKA (reference sequence). This specimen comes from a study of human T cells and chemical hapten exposure. Study background: In the sensitization step, 2% DPC was placed on approximately 2 cm by approximately 2 cm of upper inner arm skin.

Time point defined: patch test 3, about 24 weeks after DPC sensitization. The treatment here: therapeutic diphenylcyclopropenone sensitization with weekly scalp DPC. Individual cDNA molecules in this library carried unique molecular identifiers. Original data processing: Per sample, the median was around 100,000 TCRs, with values from roughly 23,000 to 640,000. TCRdb reanalysed the RACE reads using MiXCR and keeps one entry per CDR3 protein. For this entry, the V and J calls and clone size follow TCRdb and not the study's own pipeline. The sample shows 150,000 to 200,000 distinct CDR3 sequences, about a quarter of them seen only once. The study's findings and limits: Sensitizing to DPC left TCRs with a frequency above 1 in 1000 unaltered.

The chain joins TRBV20-1 to TRBJ1-5, with D perhaps TRBD1 (5 bases). The starting material was whole blood, obtained in connection with sensitization to the hapten diphenylcyclopropenone (DPC). This clonotype originated in a woman younger than 35 with alopecia areata. Some clones in this sample may be carry-over from other donors' samples. The CDR3 DNA sequence: TGCAGTGCTTCTCCCCTACGGGGTCTTGGACACAATCAGCCCCAGCATTTT. It is translated as CSASPLRGLGHNQPQHF.